This T cell receptor (beta chain) came from a study of T cell changes during pregnancy in multiple sclerosis. The data were produced by immunoSEQ multiplex PCR, yet TCRdb's version contains in-frame clones alone and is incomplete. There are roughly 59,000 clones in the sample; under 95% occur only once, and less than 1.5% lies in the top ten. CDR3 length equals 14 residues. CDR1 is LNHDA, CDR2 SQIVND, per germline (reference sequence). With 5 bases removed from V and 3 bases from J, the gap between germline ends came to 11 bases. Sequences were derived from peripheral blood, sampled in the third trimester of pregnancy. This TCR was recovered from a female donor in good health, enrolled as a control in a pregnancy study. The chain recombines TRBV19 with TRBJ1-5; D is perhaps TRBD1 (6 bases). DNA of the CDR3: TGTGCCAGTAGTGTCACAGGGACCAATCAGCCCCAGCATTTT. Amino acids: CASSVTGTNQPQHF.